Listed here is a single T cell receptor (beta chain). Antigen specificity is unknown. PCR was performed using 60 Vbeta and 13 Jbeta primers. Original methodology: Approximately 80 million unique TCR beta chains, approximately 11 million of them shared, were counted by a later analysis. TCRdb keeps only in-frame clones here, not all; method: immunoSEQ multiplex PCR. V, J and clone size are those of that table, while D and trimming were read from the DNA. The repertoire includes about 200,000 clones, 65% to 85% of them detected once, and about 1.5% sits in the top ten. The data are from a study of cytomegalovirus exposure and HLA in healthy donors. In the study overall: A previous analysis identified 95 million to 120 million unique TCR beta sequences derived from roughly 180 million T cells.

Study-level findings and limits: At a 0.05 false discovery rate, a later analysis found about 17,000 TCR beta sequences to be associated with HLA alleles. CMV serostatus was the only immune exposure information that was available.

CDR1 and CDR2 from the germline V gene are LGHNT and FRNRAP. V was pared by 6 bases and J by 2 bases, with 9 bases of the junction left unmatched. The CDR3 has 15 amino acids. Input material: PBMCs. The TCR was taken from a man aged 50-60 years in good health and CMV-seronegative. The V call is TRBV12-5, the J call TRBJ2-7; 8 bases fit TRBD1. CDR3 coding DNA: TGTGCTAGTGGCCCTGGACAGGGTAGCCCCTACGAGCAGTACTTC. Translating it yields CASGPGQGSPYEQYF.